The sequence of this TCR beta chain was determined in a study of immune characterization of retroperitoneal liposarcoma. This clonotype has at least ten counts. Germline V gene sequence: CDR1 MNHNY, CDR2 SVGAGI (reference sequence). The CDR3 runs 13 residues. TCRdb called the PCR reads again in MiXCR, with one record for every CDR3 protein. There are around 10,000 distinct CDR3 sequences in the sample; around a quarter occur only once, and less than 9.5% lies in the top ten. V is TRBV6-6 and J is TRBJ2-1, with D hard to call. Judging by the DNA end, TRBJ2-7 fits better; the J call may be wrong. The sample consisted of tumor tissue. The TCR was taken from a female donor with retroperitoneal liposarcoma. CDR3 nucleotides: TGTGCCAGCAGTTACGGCGGAGACAATGAGCAGTACTTC. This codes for CASSYGGDNEQYF.